This TCR beta chain was profiled in a study of post-analysis software for immune sequencing data. Study-level points and caveats: Compared with controls, patients had more of about five TRBV segments, including TRBV5-6, TRBV5-1 and TRBV20-1.

Prepared TCR beta cDNA libraries contained unique molecular identifiers. TCRdb called the PCR reads again in MiXCR, with one record for every CDR3 protein. The sample carries about 570,000 distinct CDR3 sequences, around 36% recorded once. Germline CDR1 and CDR2: SGDLS and YYNGEE. Trimming left V 0 bases short and J 8 bases short, with 13 bases between. CDR3 length equals 14 residues. A remark on this clonotype: Its cognate antigen is unknown.

The TCR comes from a girl aged 2-17 years with multiple sclerosis. The J gene is TRBJ2-3, the V gene TRBV9; TRBD2 is a possible D gene (6 bases). Material for sequencing was blood. The CDR3 protein is CASSVGSARGTQYF. In DNA, the CDR3 is TGTGCCAGCAGCGTAGGATCGGCGCGGGGTACGCAGTATTTT.